The source of this T cell receptor beta chain is a study of T-cell memory formation after mild COVID-19. Whole-study findings and limits: Proof of SARS-CoV-2 specificity was absent for the second-wave clones that crested on day 37.

MiXCR, run by TCRdb on the 5' RACE reads, gives a single entry per CDR3 protein. The data show around 250,000 distinct CDR3 sequences, with 15% seen just once and more than 2% held by the top ten. V shed 2 bases and J shed 4 bases, with 8 bases lying between them. The CDR3 totals 13 residues. Details on this clonotype: The antigen is undetermined.

This clonotype originated in an adult woman who had mild COVID-19 (a few samples of this study predate the infection). Cell type and time point are not known. This chain uses TRBV12-3 or TRBV12-4 with TRBJ1-1, with TRBD1 as a possible D gene (5 bases). The sequenced material came from PBMCs or a T cell subset sorted from them (not recorded which). In nucleotides, the CDR3 is TGTGCCAGCAGTTTAAACGGGGCCACTGAAGCTTTCTTT. Translation: CASSLNGATEAFF.